The rows below give T cell receptor beta chains drawn from one sample of a study of blood T cell repertoires in COVID-19. TCRdb's table, derived via immunoSEQ multiplex PCR, lists solely in-frame clones and lacks some. The data hold 150,000 to 200,000 clones, with just under 85% observed a single time. The sample comprised peripheral blood. These receptors all stem from a woman older than 75 with acute or convalescent COVID-19. Both conserved end residues are part of each CDR3. Each record gives: CDR3 DNA, CDR3 protein, V gene, J gene, clone size, D gene. D genes are given only for firm matches. The size entry is marked missing in some rows and otherwise reads once, few, many or a size class.

cdr3_nt: TGTGCCACAACGATGGACAGGGATGGCTACACCTTC; cdr3_aa: CATTMDRDGYTF; v_call: TRBV10-3; j_call: TRBJ1-2; clone_size: once; d_call: TRBD1
cdr3_nt: TGTGCCACCAGTGTAGGGGATAGTGAGCAGTTCTTC; cdr3_aa: CATSVGDSEQFF; v_call: TRBV24-1; j_call: TRBJ2-1; clone_size: .; d_call: .
cdr3_nt: TGTGCCAGCAGCCCTGGCGCTAGCGGGAGTGTCGAGCAGTTCTTC; cdr3_aa: CASSPGASGSVEQFF; v_call: TRBV3-1/TRBV3-2; j_call: TRBJ2-1; clone_size: .; d_call: TRBD2
cdr3_nt: TGTGCCAGCTCCAACCAGCTAGCGGGGATCACGGGGGAGCTGTTTTTT; cdr3_aa: CASSNQLAGITGELFF; v_call: TRBV18; j_call: TRBJ2-2; clone_size: .; d_call: TRBD2
cdr3_nt: TGTGCCAGCAGCCAACGGACTAGCGGGAGCTTCAGGGACAATGAGCAGTTCTTC; cdr3_aa: CASSQRTSGSFRDNEQFF; v_call: TRBV3-1/TRBV3-2; j_call: TRBJ2-1; clone_size: .; d_call: TRBD2
cdr3_nt: TGTGCCATCGCGTGGATTAAGCGGGAGTCGGGGCAAGAGACCCAGTACTTC; cdr3_aa: CAIAWIKRESGQETQYF; v_call: TRBV7-9; j_call: TRBJ2-5; clone_size: .; d_call: TRBD2
cdr3_nt: TGTGCCAGCAGCCTGGACAGGGGGCGTCAGCCCCAGCATTTT; cdr3_aa: CASSLDRGRQPQHF; v_call: TRBV7-2; j_call: TRBJ1-5; clone_size: .; d_call: TRBD1
cdr3_nt: TGTGCCAGTACTCGGACAGGTGGTTCGAACACCGGGGAGCTGTTTTTT; cdr3_aa: CASTRTGGSNTGELFF; v_call: TRBV19; j_call: TRBJ2-2; clone_size: .; d_call: TRBD1
cdr3_nt: TGTGCCAGCAGCTTAGAGGGGGCGAAGGATGGCTACACCTTC; cdr3_aa: CASSLEGAKDGYTF; v_call: TRBV7-9; j_call: TRBJ1-2; clone_size: .; d_call: TRBD1
cdr3_nt: TGTGCCAGCAGTCTGGGACAGGTAAACACTGAAGCTTTCTTT; cdr3_aa: CASSLGQVNTEAFF; v_call: TRBV6-6; j_call: TRBJ1-1; clone_size: few; d_call: TRBD1
cdr3_nt: TGCGCCAGCAGCTTGGGACATCAGGGGGTCGGTGGAAACACCATATATTTT; cdr3_aa: CASSLGHQGVGGNTIYF; v_call: TRBV5-1; j_call: TRBJ1-3; clone_size: .; d_call: TRBD1
cdr3_nt: TGTGCCAGCGATCGACAGGACAACAATGAGCAGTTCTTC; cdr3_aa: CASDRQDNNEQFF; v_call: TRBV9; j_call: TRBJ2-1; clone_size: once; d_call: .
cdr3_nt: TGTGCCAGCAGTTCTCTAGCGGGAGGGGTGAATGAGCAGTTCTTC; cdr3_aa: CASSSLAGGVNEQFF; v_call: TRBV27; j_call: TRBJ2-1; clone_size: once; d_call: TRBD2
cdr3_nt: TGTGCCAGCAGTTACATCCACATTCAAGAGACCCAGTACTTC; cdr3_aa: CASSYIHIQETQYF; v_call: TRBV6-2/TRBV6-3; j_call: TRBJ2-5; clone_size: .; d_call: .
cdr3_nt: TGTGCCAGCATATTAGAGGTTGCCTCCTACAATGAGCAGTTCTTC; cdr3_aa: CASILEVASYNEQFF; v_call: TRBV2; j_call: TRBJ2-1; clone_size: .; d_call: .
cdr3_nt: TGTGCCTGGAGTGTACCAGGGGCGCGAGGAAACACCATATATTTT; cdr3_aa: CAWSVPGARGNTIYF; v_call: TRBV30; j_call: TRBJ1-3; clone_size: once; d_call: .
cdr3_nt: TGTGCCAGCAGGCAAGGACTAGCGGGAGCGGGCGAGCAGTACTTC; cdr3_aa: CASRQGLAGAGEQYF; v_call: TRBV6-5; j_call: TRBJ2-7; clone_size: .; d_call: TRBD2
cdr3_nt: TGTGCCTGGAGTCCTGCGGGACTAGCGGGAGGGCCGGGCACCGGGGAGCTGTTTTTT; cdr3_aa: CAWSPAGLAGGPGTGELFF; v_call: TRBV30; j_call: TRBJ2-2; clone_size: .; d_call: TRBD2
cdr3_nt: TGTGCCAGCAGTTTACAGGTTCCCGGGGAGCTGTTTTTT; cdr3_aa: CASSLQVPGELFF; v_call: TRBV12-3/TRBV12-4; j_call: TRBJ2-2; clone_size: once; d_call: .
cdr3_nt: TGTGCCAGCAGCTTAGATCCAGGGCGGGGTGAGCAGTTCTTC; cdr3_aa: CASSLDPGRGEQFF; v_call: TRBV13; j_call: TRBJ2-1; clone_size: once; d_call: .
cdr3_nt: TGTGCCAGCAGTGAAGCATCCGGGGGGACCCTCTCTGGAAACACCATATATTTT; cdr3_aa: CASSEASGGTLSGNTIYF; v_call: TRBV6-1; j_call: TRBJ1-3; clone_size: .; d_call: .
cdr3_nt: TGTGCCAGCAGCATCAGACTTGATAGTCATGGCTACACCTTC; cdr3_aa: CASSIRLDSHGYTF; v_call: TRBV5-8; j_call: TRBJ1-2; clone_size: .; d_call: .
cdr3_nt: TGTGCCAGCAGCCGCGGGTACTCCTACGAGCAGTACTTC; cdr3_aa: CASSRGYSYEQYF; v_call: TRBV7-6; j_call: TRBJ2-7; clone_size: .; d_call: .
cdr3_nt: TGTGCCAGCAGTTTCAGCGGGATCGACAATGAGCAGTTCTTC; cdr3_aa: CASSFSGIDNEQFF; v_call: TRBV6-5; j_call: TRBJ2-1; clone_size: .; d_call: TRBD2
cdr3_nt: TGTGCCAGCTCACTTCGGGACAGGGCATTAACCCAGGGAGCTTTCTTT; cdr3_aa: CASSLRDRALTQGAFF; v_call: TRBV18; j_call: TRBJ1-1; clone_size: .; d_call: TRBD1
cdr3_nt: TGTGCCGCAGGCCCTAGCGGGACCTACGAGCAGTACTTC; cdr3_aa: CAAGPSGTYEQYF; v_call: TRBV12-3/TRBV12-4; j_call: TRBJ2-7; clone_size: .; d_call: TRBD2
cdr3_nt: TGTGCCAGCTCACCCGCGTCAGGGGTCGGTCAGCCCCAGCATTTT; cdr3_aa: CASSPASGVGQPQHF; v_call: TRBV18; j_call: TRBJ1-5; clone_size: .; d_call: .
cdr3_nt: TGCGCCAGCAGCCCCGGGACAGGGGGAAGAGAAGCTTTCTTT; cdr3_aa: CASSPGTGGREAFF; v_call: TRBV4-1; j_call: TRBJ1-1; clone_size: many; d_call: TRBD1
cdr3_nt: TGCGCCAGCGGGGAGAACTGGTCCTCCTACAATGAGCAGTTCTTC; cdr3_aa: CASGENWSSYNEQFF; v_call: TRBV5-1; j_call: TRBJ2-1; clone_size: .; d_call: .
cdr3_nt: TGTGCCAGCAGTGAATTGGACAGCACCTACGAGCAGTACTTC; cdr3_aa: CASSELDSTYEQYF; v_call: TRBV25-1; j_call: TRBJ2-7; clone_size: .; d_call: .
cdr3_nt: TGTGCCAGCAGAACCTATCCTACCGGGGAGCTGTTTTTT; cdr3_aa: CASRTYPTGELFF; v_call: TRBV6-5; j_call: TRBJ2-2; clone_size: few; d_call: .
cdr3_nt: TGCGCCAGCAGCAGATTACCGGGACAGGGCTCCTACGAGCAGTACTTC; cdr3_aa: CASSRLPGQGSYEQYF; v_call: TRBV5-1; j_call: TRBJ2-7; clone_size: .; d_call: TRBD1
cdr3_nt: TGTGCCAGCAGCGCTCCCCGGGCTTTCTTT; cdr3_aa: CASSAPRAFF; v_call: TRBV5-8; j_call: TRBJ1-1; clone_size: .; d_call: .
cdr3_nt: TGCGCCAGCAGCTGGGGGACTAGCGGCATCGCCGGCAACGAGCAGTACTTC; cdr3_aa: CASSWGTSGIAGNEQYF; v_call: TRBV5-1; j_call: TRBJ2-7; clone_size: .; d_call: TRBD2
cdr3_nt: TGCGCCAGCAGCCGCGGCCGGGACTACACAGATACGCAGTATTTT; cdr3_aa: CASSRGRDYTDTQYF; v_call: TRBV4-1; j_call: TRBJ2-3; clone_size: .; d_call: TRBD2
cdr3_nt: TGTGCCAGTAGACCCGGAACCGGGACAGGGGGCGCCGGCTATGGCTACACCTTC; cdr3_aa: CASRPGTGTGGAGYGYTF; v_call: TRBV19; j_call: TRBJ1-2; clone_size: few; d_call: TRBD1
cdr3_nt: TGTGCCAGCAGCCAATCTCCACTACCTGTTGATACGCAGTATTTT; cdr3_aa: CASSQSPLPVDTQYF; v_call: TRBV16; j_call: TRBJ2-3; clone_size: .; d_call: .
cdr3_nt: TGTGCCAGCAGTTATATTTCTTCGGTCACTGAAGCTTTCTTT; cdr3_aa: CASSYISSVTEAFF; v_call: TRBV6-5; j_call: TRBJ1-1; clone_size: .; d_call: .
cdr3_nt: TGTGCCAGCAGCTTGCGGTCCACGTTCAATGAAAAACTGTTTTTT; cdr3_aa: CASSLRSTFNEKLFF; v_call: TRBV5-6; j_call: TRBJ1-4; clone_size: .; d_call: .
cdr3_nt: TGTGCCAGCAGTCAGGACAGGAGCTCCTACGAGCAGTACTTC; cdr3_aa: CASSQDRSSYEQYF; v_call: TRBV5-5; j_call: TRBJ2-7; clone_size: .; d_call: TRBD1
cdr3_nt: TGTGCCAGCTCACCAGAAACTAGCGGGAAGGTGGAGCAGTACTTC; cdr3_aa: CASSPETSGKVEQYF; v_call: TRBV18; j_call: TRBJ2-7; clone_size: few; d_call: TRBD2
cdr3_nt: TGCGCCAGCAGCTTCCGACAGGGGGACGAAAAACTGTTTTTT; cdr3_aa: CASSFRQGDEKLFF; v_call: TRBV5-1; j_call: TRBJ1-4; clone_size: .; d_call: TRBD1
cdr3_nt: TGTGCCAGCAGCCGACAGGGGGCTGAAAATTCACCCCTCCACTTT; cdr3_aa: CASSRQGAENSPLHF; v_call: TRBV3-1/TRBV3-2; j_call: TRBJ1-6; clone_size: .; d_call: TRBD1
cdr3_nt: TGTGCCAGCACGCAGGTCGGTAACAATGAGCAGTTCTTC; cdr3_aa: CASTQVGNNEQFF; v_call: TRBV18; j_call: TRBJ2-1; clone_size: .; d_call: .
cdr3_nt: TGTGCCAGCACCAGGGAGGCAGCTCTTAGCGGCATTCAGTACTTC; cdr3_aa: CASTREAALSGIQYF; v_call: TRBV2; j_call: TRBJ2-4; clone_size: .; d_call: .
cdr3_nt: TGTGCCAGCAGCCACACTGGCAGCGGGAGGCACTCCTACAATGAGCAGTTCTTC; cdr3_aa: CASSHTGSGRHSYNEQFF; v_call: TRBV3-1/TRBV3-2; j_call: TRBJ2-1; clone_size: .; d_call: TRBD2
cdr3_nt: TGTGCCAGCAGTTCCTCAGGGGCCCCTAGTCAGCCCCAGCATTTT; cdr3_aa: CASSSSGAPSQPQHF; v_call: TRBV2; j_call: TRBJ1-5; clone_size: .; d_call: .
cdr3_nt: TGTGCCAGCAGCTTAAGCGGGAGTCCCACCGGGGAGCTGTTTTTT; cdr3_aa: CASSLSGSPTGELFF; v_call: TRBV7-8; j_call: TRBJ2-2; clone_size: .; d_call: TRBD2
cdr3_nt: TGTGCCAGCAGCTGGACAGGGCTGGAGCAGTTCTTC; cdr3_aa: CASSWTGLEQFF; v_call: TRBV7-2; j_call: TRBJ2-1; clone_size: .; d_call: TRBD1
cdr3_nt: TGTGCCAGTACCATGGGACAGGGCGAAAATTCACCCCTCCACTTT; cdr3_aa: CASTMGQGENSPLHF; v_call: TRBV19; j_call: TRBJ1-6; clone_size: .; d_call: TRBD1
cdr3_nt: TGTGCCAGCAGACAGACTAGCGCCGACGGGGAGCAGTTCTTC; cdr3_aa: CASRQTSADGEQFF; v_call: TRBV2; j_call: TRBJ2-1; clone_size: .; d_call: TRBD2
cdr3_nt: TGTGCCATCAGTGACCGGACTAGCGTTGGAGATACGCAGTATTTT; cdr3_aa: CAISDRTSVGDTQYF; v_call: TRBV10-3; j_call: TRBJ2-3; clone_size: few; d_call: TRBD2
cdr3_nt: TGTGCCAGCAGTGGACAGGGGTTCACTGAAGCTTTCTTT; cdr3_aa: CASSGQGFTEAFF; v_call: TRBV2; j_call: TRBJ1-1; clone_size: .; d_call: TRBD1
cdr3_nt: TGTGCCAGCTACCTTTCCGAACGGGGGACCCAGTACTTC; cdr3_aa: CASYLSERGTQYF; v_call: TRBV5-8; j_call: TRBJ2-5; clone_size: once; d_call: .
cdr3_nt: TGTGCCAGTAGTAAGCCGGGACAGGGGGAGTATGGCTACACCTTC; cdr3_aa: CASSKPGQGEYGYTF; v_call: TRBV19; j_call: TRBJ1-2; clone_size: .; d_call: TRBD1
cdr3_nt: TGTGCCAGCAGCTCCGGGACTAGCCCTAGAAATGAGCAGTTCTTC; cdr3_aa: CASSSGTSPRNEQFF; v_call: TRBV7-9; j_call: TRBJ2-1; clone_size: .; d_call: TRBD2
cdr3_nt: TGTGCCACCAGTGATTCCCCGCCGGACACTGAAGCTTTCTTT; cdr3_aa: CATSDSPPDTEAFF; v_call: TRBV24-1; j_call: TRBJ1-1; clone_size: .; d_call: .